A single sample gave rise to the 18 T cell receptor beta chains below, sequenced in a study of blood T cell repertoires in COVID-19. The protocol was immunoSEQ multiplex PCR, while the TCRdb copy is restricted to in-frame clones and leaves out a portion. The data contain around 300,000 clones, approximately 90% of them seen just once; the ten biggest clones take up over 3.5%. The sequencing sample was made of peripheral blood. These receptors all come from a woman between 35 and 50 years old with acute or convalescent COVID-19.

The chain carries TRBV10-3 and TRBJ1-2; 9 bases are shared with TRBD1. The germline CDR1 and CDR2 sequences are ENHRY and SYGVKD. The CDR3 length is 15 residues. Losses at the gene ends were 7 bases for V and 3 bases for J; bases not matched to a gene: 9. The chain's CDR3 is CAITEGTGSDYGYTF. DNA for the CDR3: TGTGCCATCACTGAAGGGACAGGGAGTGACTATGGCTACACCTTC.

V and J are TRBV2 and TRBJ1-6, with 8 bases that match TRBD1. CDR3 length: 17 amino acids. Germline trimming cut 6 bases from V and 6 bases from J; bases unmatched to any gene: 13. Germline CDR1 and CDR2: SNHLY and FYNNEI. Here the CDR3 reads CASSSTSGGWSNSPLHF. The CDR3 nucleotides are TGTGCCAGCAGCTCAACATCAGGGGGCTGGAGTAATTCACCCCTCCACTTT.

J is TRBJ1-2 and V is TRBV9; maybe TRBD1 (6 bases). Trimming took 0 bases from V and 4 from J, leaving 10 bases between them. Germline loops: CDR1 SGDLS, CDR2 YYNGEE. The CDR3 contains 14 residues. CDR3 nucleotide sequence: TGTGCCAGCAGCGTAGAAGGGGGGGCCTATGGCTACACCTTC. Translating gives CASSVEGGAYGYTF.

V and J are TRBV25-1 and TRBJ2-5, with TRBD1 identical over 8 bases. V gave up 0 bases and J gave up 2 bases; unmatched junction bases: 5. The CDR3 extends over 16 amino acids. Looked up from germline, CDR1 is MGHDK and CDR2 is SYGVNS. For the CDR3, the DNA is TGTGCCAGCAGTGAATATCAGACAGGGGATCAAGAGACCCAGTACTTC. Translating it yields CASSEYQTGDQETQYF.

The chain combines TRBV7-9 with TRBJ1-6; 9 nucleotides line up with TRBD1. Trimming at V came to 9 bases and at J to 6 bases, leaving 6 bases not matched to a gene. The germline gives CDR1 SEHNR, CDR2 FQNEAQ (reference sequence). There are 14 residues in the CDR3. The CDR3 sequence is CASQPGQGNSPLHF. The CDR3 bases are TGTGCCAGTCAACCGGGACAGGGTAATTCACCCCTCCACTTT.

This chain uses TRBV9 with TRBJ1-1; 7 bases align to TRBD1. Germline V gene sequence: CDR1 SGDLS, CDR2 YYNGEE. The CDR3 contains 15 residues. V gave up 4 bases and J gave up 4 bases; unmatched junction bases: 10. The CDR3 DNA reads as TGTGCCAGCAGCCCACGAGGGGACAGTGGCACTGAAGCTTTCTTT. Translating it yields CASSPRGDSGTEAFF.

This clone was seen a few times. The identical CDR3 is also encoded by other nucleotide sequences in the sample. J is TRBJ1-4 and V is TRBV10-3, with D possibly being TRBD1 (5 bases). CDR1 and CDR2 (germline): ENHRY, SYGVKD. The V end was cut by 0 bases, the J end by 3 bases, with 8 bases between. This CDR3 spans 15 amino acids. As DNA, the CDR3 is TGTGCCATCAGTGAGTCAGGAGGGGCTAATGAAAAACTGTTTTTT. Encoded protein: CAISESGGANEKLFF.

The chain employs TRBV5-1 and TRBJ1-2; no clear D. Germline V lookup: CDR1 SGHRS, CDR2 YFSETQ. V lost 3 bases and J 6 bases, leaving 15 bases between the germline ends. This CDR3 is 14 amino acids long. CDR3 nucleotides: TGCGCCAGCAGCTCGGGAAGGTTTCAGCATGGCTACACCTTC. This sequence encodes CASSSGRFQHGYTF.

The chain uses TRBV25-1 and TRBJ1-3; TRBD1 is a possible D gene (6 bases). The length of the CDR3 is 16 residues. In germline, CDR1 is MGHDK, CDR2 SYGVNS. The V gene lost 3 bases and the J gene lost 4 bases, with 16 bases spanning the gap. The CDR3 nucleotides read TGTGCCAGCAGTGAGCTTCTAGGGGGATCCGGAAACACCATATATTTT. It yields the protein CASSELLGGSGNTIYF.

J is TRBJ2-1 and V is TRBV6-5; the D gene is possibly TRBD1 (6 bases). V was cut by 2 bases and J by 14 bases, with 10 bases left in between. Germline V gene lookup returns CDR1 MNHEY and CDR2 SVGAGI. There are 11 residues in the CDR3. This CDR3 is CASSYNEGEFF. As DNA, the CDR3 is TGTGCCAGCAGTTACAATGAGGGGGAGTTCTTC.

The chain recombines TRBV2 with TRBJ1-2, with D maybe TRBD1 (6 bases). V lost 8 bases and J lost 8, with 12 bases in between. There are 11 residues in the CDR3. Per the germline V gene, CDR1 is SNHLY and CDR2 is FYNNEI. CDR3 sequence: CASHRVKGYTF. Here the CDR3 DNA reads TGTGCCAGCCACAGGGTGAAAGGCTACACCTTC.

This rearrangement joins TRBV30 to TRBJ1-6; TRBD1 matches at 9 bases. V lost 4 bases, J lost 1 base, and 11 bases stayed unmatched. Germline CDR1 and CDR2: GTSNPN and SVGIG (reference sequence). This CDR3 contains 18 residues. The CDR3 coding sequence is TGTGCCTGGACCCGGGACAGGGTAATCGGATCCTATAATTCACCCCTCCACTTT. Protein sequence: CAWTRDRVIGSYNSPLHF.

In its sample, this clone was seen a few times. The CDR3 DNA is TGTGCCAGCAGGAGATTGAGACAGGAGGATCAGCCCCAGCATTTT. Protein sequence: CASRRLRQEDQPQHF. This chain joins TRBV2 and TRBJ1-5; D possibly corresponds to TRBD1 (6 bases). The V gene's germline CDR1 is SNHLY and CDR2 FYNNEI. V was clipped by 6 bases and J by 5 bases, with 17 bases between them. The CDR3 has 15 amino acids.

V and J are TRBV21-1 and TRBJ2-3; TRBD1, the table's D call, lacks a check against the DNA. TRBV21-1 is classified as a pseudogene. The CDR3 loop spans 17 amino acids. The CDR3 region is CASSKADRGLGTDTQYF. The CDR3 DNA reads as TGTGCCAGCAGCAAAGCGGACAGGGGGCTTGGCACAGATACGCAGTATTTT.

Comments on this clone: The same CDR3 is also encoded by other DNA sequences in this sample. V and J are TRBV19 and TRBJ1-1; 7 bases match TRBD1. Germline lookup yields CDR1 LNHDA and CDR2 SQIVND (reference sequence). The V segment lost 7 bases and the J segment 1 base; nucleotides outside the gene matches: 3. The length of the CDR3 is 13 residues. The DNA for the CDR3 is TGTGCCAGTACGAGGGGGCAGAACACTGAAGCTTTCTTT. Protein: CASTRGQNTEAFF. Supplemented by reference TRBV19 and TRBJ1-1, the full variable domain reads DGGITQSPKYLFRKEGQNVTLSCEQNLNHDAMYWYRQDPGQGLRLIYYSQIVNDFQKGDIAEGYSVSREKKESFPLTVTSAQKNPTAFYLCASTRGQNTEAFFGQGTRLTVV.

CDR3 DNA: TGTGCCAGCAGTTTATCGACAGCGGGAAATAAGCAGTTCTTC. Its translation is CASSLSTAGNKQFF. The chain is built from TRBV27 and TRBJ2-1; 7 positions match TRBD2. This CDR3 comprises 14 residues. The trim removed 0 bases at V and 11 bases at J, leaving 7 bases unmatched. Germline assignment: CDR1 MNHEY and CDR2 SMNVEV (reference sequence).

The chain employs TRBV29-1 and TRBJ1-6, with D perhaps matching TRBD1 (6 bases). V was shortened by 6 bases and J by 7 bases, with 10 bases between the two germline ends. Germline V gives CDR1 SQVTM, CDR2 ANQGSEA. This CDR3 comprises 12 residues. CDR3 coding DNA: TGCAGCGTCCTAACAGGGAATTCACCCCTCCACTTT. Encoded protein: CSVLTGNSPLHF. Looking up the rest from reference TRBV29-1 and TRBJ1-6 gives the full variable domain: SAVISQKPSRDICQRGTSLTIQCQVDSQVTMMFWYRQQPGQSLTLIATANQGSEATYESGFVIDKFPISRPNLTFSTLTVSNMSPEDSSIYLCSVLTGNSPLHFGNGTRLTVT.

The chain is built from TRBV7-2 and TRBJ1-4, with 8 nucleotides matching TRBD1. The V segment lost 4 bases and the J segment 7 bases; nucleotides outside the gene matches: 5. Germline values: CDR1 SGHTA, CDR2 FQGNSA. The CDR3 runs 14 residues. This chain's CDR3 is CASSYQGALEKLFF. Here the CDR3 DNA reads TGTGCCAGCAGCTATCAGGGGGCACTTGAAAAACTGTTTTTT. Based on the CDR3 plus reference TRBV7-2 and TRBJ1-4, the full variable domain is GAGVSQSPSNKVTEKGKDVELRCDPISGHTALYWYRQSLGQGLEFLIYFQGNSAPDKSGLPSDRFSAERTGGSVSTLTIQRTQQEDSAVYLCASSYQGALEKLFFGSGTQLSVL.